This entry describes one TCR beta chain. As yet, its antigen is unknown. Clones were read by immunoSEQ multiplex PCR, and TCRdb kept only the in-frame ones, dropping some. The sample carries 70,000 to 90,000 clones, around 90% recorded once. With 4 bases clipped from V and 9 bases from J, the junction kept 16 bases outside the gene matches. Germline CDR1 SGHDT, CDR2 YYEEEE. The CDR3 loop spans 17 amino acids. These data are taken from a study of T cell responses to AZD1222 COVID-19 vaccine. Study-level points and caveats: Across spike, vaccine-associated CD4 TCRs were found, dominant at 160-218 and 743-854. Females outnumbered males among donors, who were mostly white British; clonal diversity was possibly underestimated. Following two doses of AZD1222, Spike-specific TCR breadth and depth rose. At baseline, just six or seven AZD1222 recipients tested seropositive.

The chain combines TRBV5-6 with TRBJ1-6; 7 bases map to TRBD1. The sample was peripheral blood, taken on day 0 of AZD1222 vaccination. The clonotype was recovered from an adult in good health. CDR3 DNA sequence: TGTGCCAGCAGCCAGAACAGGGGCGGCTCCACCTTTTCACCCCTCCACTTT. Protein: CASSQNRGGSTFSPLHF.